Listed here are 10 T cell receptor beta chains from one sample, sequenced in a study of blood T cell repertoires in COVID-19. The table came from immunoSEQ multiplex PCR; TCRdb's copy has only in-frame clones and leaves some out. In the table there are about 120,000 clones, around 89% of which are singletons. The sequencing input was peripheral blood. Receptors were obtained from a man aged 70 or older with active or convalescent COVID-19.

The V call is TRBV29-1, the J call TRBJ1-1, with 7 bases that match TRBD1. V was pared by 2 bases and J by 2 bases, with 2 bases of the junction left unmatched. In germline, CDR1 is SQVTM, CDR2 ANQGSEA. CDR3 size: 13 residues. The CDR3 sequence is CSVERGLNTEAFF. The CDR3 nucleotides read TGCAGCGTTGAAAGGGGGCTTAACACTGAAGCTTTCTTT.

J is TRBJ2-2 and V is TRBV19; D is possibly TRBD1 (6 bases). Germline CDR1 reads LNHDA; CDR2 reads SQIVND (reference sequence). There are 14 residues in the CDR3. V gave up 7 bases and J gave up 4 bases, with 13 bases separating them. The CDR3 bases are TGTGCCAGTAACCCAGGGGCAGTCACCGGGGAGCTGTTTTTT. This encodes CASNPGAVTGELFF.

This clone has a single count. The chain is built from TRBV5-1 and TRBJ2-7; 8 positions agree with TRBD1. CDR1 and CDR2 from the germline V gene are SGHRS and YFSETQ. This CDR3 region has 15 residues. The trim removed 4 bases at V and 3 bases at J, leaving 9 bases unmatched. CDR3 amino acids: CASSEGQGGFYEQYF. CDR3 nucleotide sequence: TGCGCCAGCAGCGAAGGACAGGGAGGTTTCTACGAGCAGTACTTC. The variable domain in full, completed from reference TRBV5-1 and TRBJ2-7, reads KAGVTQTPRYLIKTRGQQVTLSCSPISGHRSVSWYQQTPGQGLQFLFEYFSETQRNKGNFPGRFSGRQFSNSRSEMNVSTLELGDSALYLCASSEGQGGFYEQYFGPGTRLTVT.

This chain uses TRBV9 with TRBJ2-7, with D tentatively TRBD1 (5 bases). The CDR3 has 17 residues. CDR1 and CDR2 from the germline V gene are SGDLS and YYNGEE. Trimming took off 4 bases at V and 3 bases at J, with 23 bases between the two ends. CDR3 DNA: TGTGCCAGCAGCATACGTAGACAGAGCTGGGCAAACTACGAGCAGTACTTC. This encodes CASSIRRQSWANYEQYF.

The chain combines TRBV6-6 with TRBJ1-2; 9 bases agree with TRBD1. There are 13 residues in the CDR3. Trimming at V came to 6 bases and at J to 7 bases, leaving 6 bases not matched to a gene. Looked up from germline, CDR1 is MNHNY and CDR2 is SVGAGI (reference sequence). The CDR3 region is CASSRDRVGGYTF. DNA of the CDR3: TGTGCCAGCAGCCGGGACAGGGTTGGTGGCTACACCTTC.

The rearrangement uses TRBV21-1 and TRBJ2-7; the table assigns TRBD1, which was not confirmed against the DNA. TRBV21-1 is annotated as a pseudogene. The CDR3 covers 16 residues. The CDR3, as DNA: TGTGCCAGCTACGTCAGGGCCTCGTCAAACTCCTACGAGCAGTACTTC. It codes for CASYVRASSNSYEQYF.

The chain carries TRBV4-1 and TRBJ1-1; D call uncertain. Germline V gives CDR1 MGHRA, CDR2 YSYEKL. The CDR3 is 14 residues long. Trimming cost V 2 bases and J 2 bases, with 9 bases left between them. The CDR3 protein is CASSQIQTNTEAFF. The CDR3 region has the DNA TGCGCCAGCAGCCAAATACAAACAAACACTGAAGCTTTCTTT.

The CDR3 DNA is TGTGCCAGCAGCCCCGGGGCGGGAGTGGTCCATGAGCAGTTCTTC. Protein product: CASSPGAGVVHEQFF. The V call is TRBV9, the J call TRBJ2-1; 7 bases fit TRBD2. The CDR3 sequence is 15 residues long. Germline V CDR1 and CDR2: SGDLS, YYNGEE. The junction had 12 bases not matched to a gene; V was cut back by 4 bases and J by 8 bases. The full variable domain, its missing parts supplied by reference TRBV9 and TRBJ2-1, is DSGVTQTPKHLITATGQRVTLRCSPRSGDLSVYWYQQSLDQGLQFLIQYYNGEERAKGNILERFSAQQFPDLHSELNLSSLELGDSALYFCASSPGAGVVHEQFFGPGTRLTVL.

This clone was counted between two and nine times. The rearrangement joins TRBV7-2 to TRBJ1-5; 7 positions agree with TRBD1. Germline CDR1 and CDR2: SGHTA and FQGNSA. The CDR3 has 17 residues. V shed 1 base and J 2 bases; nucleotides not matched to a gene: 8. CDR3 sequence (DNA): TGTGCCAGCAGCTTAGATTCAGTTAGGGGGCGCAATCAGCCCCAGCATTTT. Translated: CASSLDSVRGRNQPQHF.

This chain connects TRBV30 to TRBJ2-2; 9 bases are a match to TRBD2. The CDR3 is 13 amino acids. The germline V gene has CDR1 GTSNPN and CDR2 SVGIG (reference sequence). V dropped 8 bases and J dropped 7; count of bases not matched to a gene: 8. Here the CDR3 reads CARRLAGVGELFF. CDR3 sequence (DNA): TGTGCCCGTCGTTTAGCGGGAGTCGGGGAGCTGTTTTTT.